One and the same sample provided the 2 T cell receptor beta chains below, sequenced in a study of cytomegalovirus exposure and HLA in healthy donors. This PCR relied on a set of 60 Vbeta primers and 13 Jbeta primers. Sequencing was performed with immunoSEQ multiplex PCR; in TCRdb, only in-frame clones are kept and a portion is missing. The data hold around 170,000 clones, with approximately 84% observed a single time. Sequenced sample: PBMCs. The origin of the receptors is a man aged 45-60 years in good health and CMV-seronegative.

The chain recombines TRBV2 with TRBJ2-3; weak D call: TRBD1 (6 bases). The CDR3 has 14 amino acids. Trimming took off 6 bases at V and 7 bases at J, with 17 bases between the two ends. Looked up from germline, CDR1 is SNHLY and CDR2 is FYNNEI. The CDR3 is CASRPSEGTHTQYF. CDR3 sequence (DNA): TGTGCCAGCAGACCATCTGAAGGGACACATACGCAGTATTTT.

This clone was counted once. The rearrangement joins TRBV18 to TRBJ2-5; TRBD1 agrees at 8 bases. From germline, CDR1 is KGHSH and CDR2 LQKENI. The CDR3 spans 16 residues. Unmatched junction bases numbered 10, after V lost 3 bases and J lost 4 bases. The CDR3: CASSPNRQGARETQYF. The CDR3, as DNA: TGTGCCAGCTCACCTAACCGGCAGGGGGCGAGAGAGACCCAGTACTTC.